One sample yielded the 15 T cell receptor beta chains listed below, sequenced in a study of T cell clonality in common variable immunodeficiency. Clones were read by immunoSEQ multiplex PCR, and TCRdb kept only the in-frame ones, dropping some. Listed for the sample are fewer than 55,000 clones, none seen a single time. Sequences were obtained from peripheral blood mononuclear cells. The receptors here all came from a person aged 18 to 70 in good health.

A few counts support this clone. With the read ending 3 residues before the CDR3 end, the germline J gene is used to fill in that end. J is TRBJ2-5 and V is TRBV29-1, with D maybe TRBD1 (6 bases). This CDR3 spans 12 amino acids. Trimming removed 7 bases at V and 0 bases at J, with 9 bases between. In germline, CDR1 is SQVTM, CDR2 ANQGSEA. The part of the CDR3 DNA that was read is TGCAGCGCGAGGGGGTACCAAGAGACC. The encoded protein is CSARGYQET. The whole CDR3 sequence is CSARGYQETQYF.

This clone occurred many times. The read comes to an end 3 residues before the CDR3 does, leaving the germline J gene to fill in the end. V is TRBV4-1 and J is TRBJ2-3, with TRBD1 as a possible D gene (6 bases). V lost 6 bases to trimming and J lost 4 bases, with 17 bases between them. CDR1 MGHRA and CDR2 YSYEKL come from the germline V gene. The CDR3 length is 15 residues. The sequenced CDR3 bases are TGCGCCAGCAGAGAAGGGGCAGGGGCATCAGATACG. Translated: CASREGAGASDT. The CDR3, in full, reads CASREGAGASDTQYF.

This clone was recorded at least ten times. Read coverage stops 3 residues before the CDR3 terminus; the germline J gene supplies the remainder. The V gene is TRBV10-3, the J gene TRBJ2-1, with D unclear. The CDR3 spans 12 residues. V lost 5 bases, J lost 8 bases, and 10 bases lay in between. Germline V gene sequence: CDR1 ENHRY, CDR2 SYGVKD. The CDR3 reads CAISKQSHEQFF. The part of the CDR3 DNA that was read is TGTGCCATCAGTAAACAGTCCCATGAG.

The sample holds many counts of this clone. The CDR3 goes on 3 residues after the read ends, and that part is filled in from the germline J gene. The chain links TRBV19 to TRBJ2-7; TRBD2 matches 7 bases. The CDR3 covers 15 residues. V lost 3 bases and J lost 1; bases outside the gene matches: 6. Per germline, CDR1 LNHDA and CDR2 SQIVND (reference sequence). The CDR3 sequence is CASSILGLTSYEQYF. CDR3 DNA, as far as it was read: TGTGCCAGTAGTATCCTGGGACTAACTTCCTACGAG.

This clone was picked up many times. The read halts 3 residues ahead of the CDR3 end, with the missing end drawn from the germline J gene. V is TRBV19 and J is TRBJ1-2; weak D call: TRBD1 (6 bases). Germline V gene data show CDR1 as LNHDA and CDR2 as SQIVND (reference sequence). The V end lost 6 bases, the J end lost 3 bases, and 14 bases lay between the germline ends. This CDR3 spans 14 amino acids. CDR3 residues: CASSSEQGDYGYTF. Partial CDR3 DNA: TGTGCCAGTAGCTCAGAACAGGGTGACTATGGC.

The table lists this clone with many counts. The sequence runs out 3 residues before the end of the CDR3; the remainder is reconstructed from the germline J gene. The chain combines TRBV20-1 with TRBJ2-7; D is perhaps TRBD1 (7 bases). Per germline, CDR1 DFQATT and CDR2 SNEGSKA (reference sequence). This CDR3 region has 15 residues. The V and J ends lost 3 bases and 2 bases respectively, with 17 bases between them. CDR3 loop: CSASRQGEATYEQYF. The covered CDR3 bases are TGCAGTGCTAGTCGGCAGGGGGAGGCTACCTACGAG.

This clone appeared many times. Sequencing ends 3 residues short of the CDR3 end; the germline J gene provides the rest. The chain combines TRBV19 with TRBJ1-4; TRBD1 matches at 8 bases. The CDR3 runs to 15 residues. Per germline, CDR1 LNHDA and CDR2 SQIVND (reference sequence). V shed 3 bases, J shed 8 bases, and the junction held 8 bases outside the gene matches. CDR3 amino acids: CASSIGTGEAEKLFF. The CDR3 bases that were read are TGTGCCAGTAGTATTGGGACAGGAGAGGCGGAAAAA.

The sample holds many counts of this clone. Coverage ceases 3 residues before the CDR3 finishes, and the germline J gene fills in the end. The rearrangement uses TRBV29-1 and TRBJ1-3; maybe TRBD1 (5 bases). From germline, CDR1 is SQVTM and CDR2 ANQGSEA. The CDR3 length is 13 residues. Trimming removed 4 bases from V and 0 bases from J, with 7 bases in between. CDR3 DNA (partial): TGCAGCGTTGGACAGAGCTCTGGAAACACC. Protein: CSVGQSSGNT. The full CDR3 protein reads CSVGQSSGNTIYF.

With regard to this clone: The read comes to an end 3 residues before the CDR3 does, leaving the germline J gene to fill in the end. This rearrangement joins TRBV2 to TRBJ2-7; TRBD1 is a possible D gene (6 bases). Germline V CDR1 and CDR2: SNHLY, FYNNEI. This CDR3 spans 15 amino acids. V was pared by 1 base and J by 4 bases, with 14 bases between. CDR3 DNA (partial): TGTGCCAGCAGTGAAGTGGGTCAGGGGATTTACGAG. Translated: CASSEVGQGIYE. The entire CDR3 protein reads CASSEVGQGIYEQYF.

Ten or more counts support this clone. The read falls 3 residues short of the CDR3 end, and the missing part is taken from the germline J gene. V gene TRBV20-1 combines with J gene TRBJ2-5; 10 positions agree with TRBD2. The CDR3 covers 15 residues. With 6 bases clipped from V and 1 base from J, the junction kept 8 bases outside the gene matches. Germline V gene sequence: CDR1 DFQATT, CDR2 SNEGSKA (reference sequence). CDR3 protein: CSARSSGGLQETQYF. CDR3 DNA, as far as it was read: TGCAGTGCCAGGTCTAGCGGGGGCCTCCAAGAGACC.

With respect to this clone: The CDR3 end falls 3 residues outside the read, so it is completed with the germline J gene. V and J are TRBV10-2 and TRBJ2-3; TRBD2 matches at 12 bases. With V trimmed by 5 bases and J by 4 bases, 4 bases remained unmatched. CDR1 is WSHSY, CDR2 SAAADI, per germline. The CDR3 runs to 15 residues. CDR3 region: CASSTASGGADTQYF. CDR3 bases read: TGCGCCAGCAGTACAGCTAGCGGGGGGGCAGATACG.

Notes on this clone: The CDR3 extends 3 residues past the end of the read, so its final part is completed from the germline J gene. The rearrangement uses TRBV19 and TRBJ1-2; 12 nucleotides agree with TRBD1. CDR3 length: 15 residues. The V gene's germline CDR1 is LNHDA and CDR2 SQIVND (reference sequence). Here the CDR3 reads CASTRDRGPYNDYTF. The sequenced part of the CDR3 DNA is TGTGCCAGTACTAGGGACAGGGGGCCTTACAATGAC.

On this clone itself: Coverage ceases 3 residues before the CDR3 finishes, and the germline J gene fills in the end. The rearrangement uses TRBV2 and TRBJ2-5; 9 nucleotides agree with TRBD1. Germline V gene lookup returns CDR1 SNHLY and CDR2 FYNNEI. There are 17 residues in the CDR3. V dropped 4 bases and J dropped 2; count of bases not matched to a gene: 11. CDR3 DNA, as far as it was read: TGTGCCAGCAGTGCTGGGACAGGGCGGACGGGACAAGAGACC. The encoded protein is CASSAGTGRTGQET. The full CDR3 protein is CASSAGTGRTGQETQYF.

For this clone: The CDR3 end falls 3 residues outside the read, so it is completed with the germline J gene. The genes are TRBV11-1 and TRBJ2-2, with TRBD1 matching 7 bases. Looked up from germline, CDR1 is SGHAT and CDR2 is FQDESV (reference sequence). There are 14 residues in the CDR3. V lost 5 bases, J lost 5 bases, and 5 bases stayed unmatched. CDR3 amino acids: CASSPQGFTGELFF. The part of the CDR3 DNA that was read is TGTGCCAGCAGCCCACAGGGGTTTACCGGGGAG.

Ten or more counts support this clone. From the germline J gene comes the end of the CDR3, since the read stops 3 residues before it. The chain couples TRBV10-1 to TRBJ2-2, with TRBD1 as a possible D gene (5 bases). V lost 1 base, J lost 4 bases, and 10 bases lay in between. The CDR3 runs 15 residues. Germline V gene sequence: CDR1 WNHNN, CDR2 SYGVQD (reference sequence). The CDR3 here is CASSEWGSGTGELFF. The CDR3 DNA, read in part, is TGCGCCAGCAGTGAGTGGGGCTCAGGCACCGGGGAG.